This TCR beta chain was identified in a study of T cell responses to AZD1222 COVID-19 vaccine. Assay: immunoSEQ multiplex PCR; the TCRdb copy retains only in-frame clones and omits some. The sample lists 90,000 to 110,000 clones, roughly nine tenths occurring once. Germline loops: CDR1 DFQATT, CDR2 SNEGSKA (reference sequence). The CDR3 contains 16 residues. Trimming removed 3 bases from V and 10 bases from J, with 24 bases in between. The rearrangement uses TRBV20-1 and TRBJ1-4; tentatively, D is TRBD1 (5 bases). The sequence was obtained from an adult in good health. Sequencing was performed on peripheral blood, taken on day 0 of AZD1222 vaccination. The DNA for the CDR3 is TGCAGTGCTAGTCAGTCGCAGGGCTACACGGGGGGAAAACTGTTTTTT. This translates into CSASQSQGYTGGKLFF.